Included here is one T cell receptor beta chain sequence, with context. This clone was picked up one time. The target of this receptor is not known. Base qualities were left out, and no much larger clone turns up one base away. The source of the sample is a study of blood T cell repertoires in COVID-19 (dated by TCRdb to about 2020). Context from the whole study: Samples from collaborators originated in the United States, Italy and Spain and spanned both the acute and convalescent phases of COVID-19. The material from the prospective study consisted of cDNA or gDNA derived from T cells, B-cell-depleted T cells, or PBMCs. The dataset comprised deeply sampled blood TCRbeta repertoires from subjects exposed to, actively infected with, or recovered from COVID-19. The repertoires were released in a freely available public database meant as a resource for research on the immune response to SARS-CoV-2. The samples were drawn from two sources: the first 160 participants of the ongoing ImmuneRACE study, and fewer than 1,500 subjects contributed by 6 global collaborators. Nearly every sample came with metadata listing a de-identified subject ID, COVID-19 status, age in years and sex. HLA class I and class II types, where available, came from metadata supplied by the sample provider rather than from assay-based typing.

Participants in the prospective study were aged roughly 18 to 100 years, lived in approximately 26 United States geographic areas, and enrolled through a virtual design. In the prospective study, participants were assigned to cohorts based on the clinical history participants reported in a screening survey and a study questionnaire. In the prospective study, mobile phlebotomists collected whole blood, serum and a nasopharyngeal or oropharyngeal swab from each participant. Prospective study participants could optionally give additional blood draws and questionnaires over an approximately two-month period. Prospective study blood samples were shipped either frozen or at room temperature before DNA extraction. Beyond this particular receptor, the publication reports: The amount of clinical and demographic metadata varied by source and participant and was provided uncurated.

The CDR1 and CDR2 encoded by the germline V gene are SGHTA and FQGNSA. The CDR3 numbers 16 residues from cysteine through phenylalanine. The kept DNA is CDR3 alone, 48 bases in frame from the first base. V was cut back by 0 bases and J by 2 bases, leaving a gap of 8 bases between them. The immunoSEQ Assay, a bias-controlled multiplex PCR, was used to amplify TCRbeta CDR3 regions from genomic DNA. In the paper's pipeline: Within the assay, amplification of reference gene primers was used to estimate how many nucleated cells each sample contained. Sequence reads were collapsed and filtered to measure the absolute abundance of every unique TCRbeta CDR3 rearrangement. For each sample, productive Simpson clonality was calculated as the square root of Simpson's diversity index across productive rearrangements. TCRdb holds this immuneACCESS table with in-frame rearrangements only. Some clones are missing; in checked studies, unresolved V genes explain under half, and the rest has no known cause. V, J and clone size were drawn from that table, and D and trimming were deduced from the DNA. This sample gives about 86,000 clones in total; roughly 90% of them show up just once. 1% to 1.5% of the sample is in the top ten clones.

The source is a woman in her forties or fifties with acute COVID-19. The source material was PBMCs or T cells enriched from blood (not recorded which). The V gene is TRBV7-2 and the J gene is TRBJ2-6; the D gene is not confidently resolved. The CDR3 region reads CASSLAYRTGANVLTF. The DNA reads as follows: TGTGCCAGCAGCTTAGCATACAGAACTGGGGCCAACGTCCTGACTTTC.